This entry lists 11 T cell receptor beta chains sequenced from one sample in a study of identical twins. MiXCR, applied by TCRdb to the 5' RACE reads, yields one record per CDR3 protein. The repertoire holds a few hundred thousand distinct CDR3 sequences, with approximately 10% as singletons. Separately, the same data were catalogued under a study of yellow fever vaccine responses in identical twins.

Sequencing input: PBMCs. The receptor source for this set is a woman between 18 and 29 years old in good health.

J is TRBJ2-5 and V is TRBV7-2; tentatively, D is TRBD1 or TRBD2 (5 bases each). CDR3 length: 14 amino acids. Trimming left V 4 bases short and J 5 bases short, with 14 bases between. Germline CDR1 SGHTA, CDR2 FQGNSA. For the CDR3, the DNA is TGTGCCAGCAGCTCCCCGGGATGGGGGGAGACCCAGTACTTC. Amino acid sequence: CASSSPGWGETQYF.

In its sample, this clonotype was seen many times. The chain employs TRBV12-3 or TRBV12-4 and TRBJ2-6; D ambiguous. CDR3 length: 13 residues. Trimming removed 5 bases from V and 0 bases from J, with 2 bases in between. CDR3 nucleotides: TGTGCCAGCAGTGTCTCTGGGGCCAACGTCCTGACTTTC. Residues: CASSVSGANVLTF.

Many counts were recorded for this clonotype. The chain links TRBV29-1 to TRBJ2-5; D tentatively fits TRBD1 or TRBD2 (5 bases each). The CDR3 sequence is 13 residues long. Trimming shortened V by 8 bases and J by 5 bases, and 18 bases separated the two germline ends. CDR1 SQVTM and CDR2 ANQGSEA come from the germline V gene. CDR3 loop: CSLNPGDRETQYF. CDR3 in DNA: TGCAGCCTAAATCCCGGGGACCGGGAGACCCAGTACTTC.

This clonotype was found many times. This chain joins TRBV6-1 and TRBJ1-1; D is possibly TRBD1 (5 bases). Germline V gene data show CDR1 as MNHNS and CDR2 as SASEGT. There are 14 residues in the CDR3. V was clipped by 5 bases and J by 1 base, with 11 bases between them. The CDR3 coding sequence is TGTGCCAGCAGTCGAGGGACGGCGAACACTGAAGCTTTCTTT. This encodes CASSRGTANTEAFF.

CDR3 loop: CASSDWGQVEAFF. The CDR3 coding sequence is TGTGCCAGCAGTGACTGGGGCCAGGTAGAAGCTTTCTTT. The chain combines TRBV2 with TRBJ1-1; TRBD1 is a possible D gene (5 bases). CDR3 length: 13 residues. Germline CDR1 and CDR2: SNHLY and FYNNEI. V was clipped by 3 bases and J by 8 bases, with 13 bases between them.

The chain employs TRBV4-1 and TRBJ2-1, with TRBD1 matching 7 bases. The junction had 10 bases not matched to a gene; V was cut back by 0 bases and J by 2 bases. In germline, CDR1 is MGHRA, CDR2 YSYEKL. The CDR3 consists of 18 residues. The DNA for the CDR3 is TGCGCCAGCAGCCAAGACGACACCAGGACAGGCGCCTACAATGAGCAGTTCTTC. Translation gives CASSQDDTRTGAYNEQFF.

This chain connects TRBV20-1 to TRBJ2-1; perhaps D is TRBD1 or TRBD2 (7 bases each). The CDR3 spans 15 residues. Germline CDR1 DFQATT, CDR2 SNEGSKA (reference sequence). Trimming removed 5 bases from V and 6 bases from J, with 20 bases in between. CDR3 residues: CSARPAGGVRNEQFF. The CDR3 nucleotides are TGCAGTGCTCGGCCGGCAGGGGGGGTTCGCAATGAGCAGTTCTTC.

This chain links TRBV6-1 with TRBJ2-7; 9 nucleotides align to TRBD2. Germline loops: CDR1 MNHNS, CDR2 SASEGT. V lost 3 bases to trimming and J lost 1 base; unmatched junction nucleotides: 7. This CDR3 spans 16 amino acids. The CDR3 sequence is CASSDFGSGGSYEQYF. The CDR3 DNA is TGTGCCAGCAGTGACTTTGGAAGCGGGGGGTCCTACGAGCAGTACTTC.

This chain connects TRBV7-3 to TRBJ2-7; TRBD2 agrees at 9 bases. The J segment lost 0 bases and the V segment lost 2 bases, leaving 2 bases of the junction unmatched. The CDR3 spans 15 residues. Germline V gene sequence: CDR1 SGHTA, CDR2 FQGTGA. CDR3 coding DNA: TGTGCCAGCAGCTTATTTAGCGGGGGCTCCTACGAGCAGTACTTC. Translation: CASSLFSGGSYEQYF.

In its sample, this clonotype was seen once. At one boundary the junction diverges from the germline segment, which might be a read error. The CDR3 DNA reads TGTGCCAGCGACCTCGGCGGACTGCCGAACACCGTGGAGCTGTTTTTT. Translating gives CASDLGGLPNTVELFF. The rearrangement joins TRBV5-6 to TRBJ2-2; weak D call: TRBD2 (5 bases). The CDR3 contains 16 residues. Per the germline V gene, CDR1 is SGHDT and CDR2 is YYEEEE.

This clonotype has more than one count but fewer than ten. This chain connects TRBV27 to TRBJ2-7; 9 bases are a match to TRBD2. This CDR3 spans 15 amino acids. The germline V gene has CDR1 MNHEY and CDR2 SMNVEV (reference sequence). Trimming at V came to 2 bases and at J to 2 bases, leaving 4 bases not matched to a gene. CDR3 protein: CASSLIAGVTYEQYF. The CDR3 region has the DNA TGTGCCAGCAGTTTAATAGCGGGGGTCACCTACGAGCAGTACTTC.